The present TCR beta chain was sequenced within a study of shared T cell receptors in the human thymus (dated by TCRdb to 2020 to 2023). As for the study more broadly: The study investigated the way shared, self-reactive T-cell receptor alpha chains are produced in the human thymus.

Details on this clone: What antigen it recognizes has not been identified. Base-call qualities are not available, and no considerably larger clone is one nucleotide away.

Based on the germline V gene (reference sequence), the CDR1 and CDR2 sequences are LNHDA and SQIVND. The CDR3 covers 18 residues, taking in both the cysteine and the phenylalanine. Just CDR3 DNA is preserved here, 54 bases in frame from base 1. V is trimmed back by 4 bases and J by 5 bases, and the junction contains 18 bases that no gene match accounts for. Library construction relied on the immunoSEQ multiplex PCR assay. The table was pulled from immuneACCESS by TCRdb, which kept in-frame rearrangements only. Such tables lose some clones; where checked, under half of the loss comes from unresolved V genes, and the rest has no known cause. The sample table lists 550,000 to 800,000 clones, 70% to 90% of them with a count of one. The top ten constitute around 0.01% of the sample. The sample was also linked to a second study, of human thymus T cells. That second report states: The donors were immunologically healthy infants in Finland who had open corrective cardiac surgery for congenital heart defects. The thymus tissue came from surgical resects taken out during corrective cardiac surgery. Both the thymic and the peripheral blood repertoires appeared to show biased V and J gene segment usage. Highly overlapping thymic TCR repertoires among unrelated individuals were reported in the related research. The study described the TCR alpha and beta repertoires in roughly 8 infant thymus samples and a handful of matching peripheral blood samples. The infant donors were 7 to 244 days old, and the cohort included six or seven males and two females. After being mechanically released from the tissue, thymocytes were kept at -70 degrees C in pellets of about 10-33 million cells. Genomic DNA was extracted from frozen cell pellets with a QIAsymphony instrument. Using the immunoSEQ multiplex PCR assay, the TCRB and TCRAD loci were amplified from a standardized quantity of quality-controlled genomic DNA. The amplicons covered the V(D)J region and were long enough to include the CDR3 and to identify the V and J genes. The commercial immunoSEQ service was used to sequence amplicons on an Illumina platform. Primer bias and sequencing errors were corrected as previously described, and TCRAD and TCRB definitions were based on the IMGT database. Analysis of the repertoires was done with immunoSEQ Analyzer 3.0 and VDJTools and included basic statistics, V/J segment usage, diversity estimates, rarefaction and pairwise overlap. Diversity was estimated with Chao1, ChaoE, Efron-Thisted, Shannon and inverse Simpson indices, and also on datasets down-sampled to the smallest sample. Repertoire overlap used strict matching of CDR3 nucleotide sequence, V gene and J gene, with Jaccard-based multidimensional scaling clustering. On average, approximately 800,000 unique TCRB clonotypes were obtained from thymus samples, compared with around 78,000 from blood samples.

The receptor was derived from a girl under three years old with a congenital heart defect. Donor details come from another sample of the same person, matched by shared clones. This receptor chain uses TRBV19 and TRBJ1-2; 8 central nucleotides agree with TRBD1. Sequencing input: thymocytes. The CDR3 here reads CASSTRPTNLTGEYGYTF. The DNA sequence is given as TGTGCCAGTAGTACCCGACCGACTAACTTGACAGGGGAATATGGCTACACCTTC.